Listed below are T cell receptor beta chains from one sample, sequenced in a study of T cells after yellow fever vaccination. MiXCR, run by TCRdb on the 5' RACE reads, gives a single entry per CDR3 protein. The sample shows about 430,000 distinct CDR3 sequences, 18% of them seen only once. The sample consisted of PBMCs, taken before the yellow fever booster vaccination. Receptors were obtained from a man between 18 and 29 years old who received the YFV17D yellow fever vaccine. The CDR3 runs from the conserved cysteine through the conserved F or W. The D gene is left open where the match is weak. Expanded clones are given a class, and other clones once, few, many or no size at all.

>few|TRBJ2-3|TRBV7-2|-
CASSLSPPADTQYF
TGTGCCAGCAGCTTATCCCCCCCCGCAGATACGCAGTATTTT
>-|TRBJ2-5|TRBV20-1|TRBD1
CSARARGRRETQYF
TGCAGTGCTAGGGCTAGGGGGCGTCGGGAGACCCAGTACTTC
>few|TRBJ2-3|TRBV3-1|-
CASSQKQDTDTQYF
TGTGCCAGCAGCCAAAAGCAGGATACAGATACGCAGTATTTT
>-|TRBJ2-7|TRBV5-4|TRBD1
CASSPDRAHSYEQYF
TGTGCCAGCAGCCCGGACAGGGCCCATTCGTACGAGCAGTACTTC
>-|TRBJ1-1|TRBV5-1|TRBD1
CASSSGQGGFSTEAFF
TGCGCCAGCAGCTCCGGACAGGGAGGTTTTAGCACTGAAGCTTTCTTT
>few|TRBJ2-5|TRBV28|TRBD2
CASTGGGVLRETQYF
TGTGCCAGCACGGGGGGGGGTGTCCTTAGGGAGACCCAGTACTTC
>-|TRBJ2-7|TRBV3-1|-
CASSQVGQHEQYF
TGTGCCAGCAGCCAAGTGGGCCAACACGAGCAGTACTTC
>-|TRBJ1-2|TRBV12-3/TRBV12-4|TRBD1
CASSQQGQGVGGYTF
TGTGCCAGCAGTCAGCAAGGACAGGGAGTAGGAGGCTACACCTTC
>-|TRBJ2-7|TRBV7-8|-
CASSFQVNEQYF
TGTGCCAGCAGCTTCCAAGTTAACGAGCAGTACTTC
>-|TRBJ2-1|TRBV6-1|-
CASSGQPHNEQFF
TGTGCCAGCTCAGGACAGCCCCACAATGAGCAGTTCTTC
>few|TRBJ1-2|TRBV4-1|-
CASSQEGIGYTF
TGCGCCAGCAGCCAAGAAGGTATCGGCTACACCTTC
>-|TRBJ2-3|TRBV5-8|TRBD2
CASRSTSGPRTDTQYF
TGTGCCAGCAGGTCTACTAGCGGCCCTCGCACAGATACGCAGTATTTT
>-|TRBJ2-2|TRBV9|-
CASSGQGYAGELFF
TGTGCCAGCAGCGGGCAGGGGTATGCCGGGGAGCTGTTTTTT
>few|TRBJ1-1|TRBV7-8|-
CASRSQGVNTEAFF
TGTGCCAGCAGATCTCAGGGCGTGAACACTGAAGCTTTCTTT
>-|TRBJ2-4|TRBV4-1|-
CASSQELVGGEWNIQYF
TGCGCCAGCAGCCAAGAGCTCGTAGGGGGGGAGTGGAACATTCAGTACTTC
>-|TRBJ1-4|TRBV7-2|-
CASSRNVRASNEKLFF
TGTGCCAGCAGCAGAAACGTCCGGGCCTCTAATGAAAAACTGTTTTTT
>few|TRBJ2-1|TRBV29-1|TRBD2
CSVTGTSGGATYNEQFF
TGCAGCGTGACCGGGACTAGCGGGGGGGCAACCTACAATGAGCAGTTCTTC
>few|TRBJ1-1|TRBV6-6|-
CASSTRGEHTEAFF
TGTGCCAGCAGTACGCGGGGAGAGCACACTGAAGCTTTCTTT
>once|TRBJ2-4|TRBV19|TRBD2
CASSTGGPTLAKNIQYF
TGTGCCAGTAGTACGGGGGGTCCTACCTTAGCCAAAAACATTCAGTACTTC
>-|TRBJ2-2|TRBV7-7|-
CASSWTYTGELFF
TGTGCCAGCAGTTGGACATACACCGGGGAGCTGTTTTTT
>-|TRBJ1-2|TRBV28|-
CASSTSQRYGYTF
TGTGCCAGCAGTACCTCTCAGCGCTATGGCTACACCTTC
>-|TRBJ1-1|TRBV11-2|-
CATSPGGTGWTEAFF
TGTGCCACTTCCCCGGGGGGGACGGGATGGACTGAAGCTTTCTTT
>-|TRBJ1-3|TRBV28|-
CASSLGQVGNTIYF
TGTGCCAGCAGTTTGGGCCAGGTCGGAAACACCATATATTTT
>many|TRBJ1-1|TRBV6-2/TRBV6-3|-
CASRDNTEAFF
TGTGCCAGCAGGGATAACACTGAAGCTTTCTTT
>many|TRBJ2-7|TRBV29-1|-
CSVEDTNSYEQYF
TGCAGCGTTGAAGATACGAATTCCTACGAGCAGTACTTC
>-|TRBJ2-3|TRBV4-1|TRBD2
CASSQALTSGAADTQYF
TGCGCCAGCAGCCAGGCCTTGACTAGCGGGGCGGCAGATACGCAGTATTTT
>-|TRBJ2-2|TRBV24-1|-
CATSDRVGAGELFF
TGTGCCACCAGTGACAGGGTGGGTGCCGGGGAGCTGTTTTTT
>many|TRBJ2-5|TRBV20-1|-
CSARDREQGGETQYF
TGCAGTGCTAGAGATAGGGAACAGGGAGGAGAGACCCAGTACTTC
>-|TRBJ2-5|TRBV11-2|TRBD2
CASSSSLAGVQETQYF
TGTGCCAGCAGCTCTAGCCTAGCGGGGGTCCAAGAGACCCAGTACTTC
>-|TRBJ1-2|TRBV7-2|TRBD1
CASSVLGQNYGYTF
TGTGCCAGCAGCGTCTTGGGACAGAACTATGGCTACACCTTC
>few|TRBJ1-1|TRBV10-3|TRBD1
CAIRNGQEGTEAFF
TGTGCCATCAGGAACGGACAGGAGGGCACTGAAGCTTTCTTT
>few|TRBJ1-5|TRBV9|-
CASSGEGSGNQPQHF
TGTGCCAGCAGCGGGGAGGGGAGTGGCAATCAGCCCCAGCATTTT
>few|TRBJ1-2|TRBV5-1|-
CASSLSVPDSYTF
TGCGCCAGCAGCTTGTCCGTGCCGGATAGCTACACCTTC
>many|TRBJ2-2|TRBV7-2|-
CASSSTWAGELFF
TGTGCCAGCAGCTCGACCTGGGCCGGGGAGCTGTTTTTT
>few|TRBJ1-2|TRBV20-1|-
CSATHPTRGPNYGYTF
TGCAGTGCTACTCACCCCACTCGGGGTCCGAACTATGGCTACACCTTC
>few|TRBJ2-3|TRBV9|TRBD1
CASSVFQGASTDTQYF
TGTGCCAGCAGCGTTTTCCAGGGGGCCAGCACAGATACGCAGTATTTT
>-|TRBJ1-2|TRBV6-9|-
CASTMGDYGYTF
TGTGCCAGCACCATGGGAGACTATGGCTACACCTTC
>few|TRBJ2-7|TRBV5-1|-
CASSLDVGEQYF
TGCGCCAGCAGCTTGGATGTAGGCGAGCAGTACTTC
>-|TRBJ1-1|TRBV3-1|-
CASSQVRLMNTEAFF
TGTGCCAGCAGCCAAGTCCGGTTAATGAACACTGAAGCTTTCTTT
>few|TRBJ2-3|TRBV7-2|TRBD2
CASSLQRGRNTQYF
TGTGCCAGCAGCTTACAGCGGGGGAGGAATACGCAGTATTTT
>-|TRBJ1-2|TRBV25-1|-
CASSEWAGNGYTF
TGTGCCAGCAGTGAATGGGCTGGGAACGGCTACACCTTC
>-|TRBJ2-7|TRBV7-2|-
CSSSLAGQVYEQYF
TGTTCCAGCAGCTTAGCCGGGCAAGTCTACGAGCAGTACTTC
>few|TRBJ2-3|TRBV27|-
CASSLSDREDTQYF
TGTGCCAGCAGTTTATCCGACCGGGAGGATACGCAGTATTTT
>-|TRBJ2-2|TRBV7-2|TRBD2
CASSPRGSGGNGELFF
TGTGCCAGCAGCCCACGGGGGAGCGGGGGCAACGGGGAGCTGTTTTTT
>-|TRBJ1-5|TRBV10-3|-
CATGAVPHQPQHF
TGTGCCACAGGGGCGGTGCCCCATCAGCCCCAGCATTTT
>few|TRBJ1-5|TRBV7-8|-
CASGSSRVVQPQHF
TGTGCCAGCGGATCGAGCAGGGTTGTTCAGCCCCAGCATTTT
>few|TRBJ2-1|TRBV7-2|TRBD2
CASSLFQRGEQFF
TGTGCCAGCAGCTTATTTCAGCGGGGCGAGCAGTTCTTC
>many|TRBJ2-1|TRBV24-1|-
CATSVAGNFEQFF
TGTGCCACCAGTGTGGCAGGGAATTTTGAGCAGTTCTTC
>few|TRBJ2-5|TRBV7-8|-
CASSYRVWETQYF
TGTGCCAGCAGTTACAGGGTATGGGAGACCCAGTACTTC
>few|TRBJ2-5|TRBV4-2|TRBD1
CASSHGAQGAWETQYF
TGTGCCAGCAGCCACGGGGCCCAGGGGGCCTGGGAGACCCAGTACTTC
>once|TRBJ2-3|TRBV7-8|-
CASSRRGPDTDTQYF
TGTGCCAGCAGCCGCCGCGGGCCAGACACAGATACGCAGTATTTT
>few|TRBJ2-1|TRBV7-2|-
CASSRRTGDNEQFF
TGTGCCAGCAGTCGAAGGACTGGGGACAATGAGCAGTTCTTC
>few|TRBJ1-6|TRBV20-1|-
CSARAGAYNSPLHF
TGCAGTGCTAGGGCGGGAGCCTATAATTCACCCCTCCACTTT
>-|TRBJ1-1|TRBV6-5|-
CASRGWGGTEAFF
TGTGCCAGCAGAGGGTGGGGGGGCACTGAAGCTTTCTTT
>few|TRBJ1-1|TRBV12-3/TRBV12-4|-
CASNPGPGGAFF
TGTGCCAGCAACCCCGGGCCAGGTGGAGCTTTCTTT
>-|TRBJ2-1|TRBV6-6|-
CASSYSRTLGEQFF
TGTGCCAGCAGTTACTCGAGAACCCTTGGTGAGCAGTTCTTC
>-|TRBJ2-4|TRBV6-5|-
CASSYSLGVANIQYF
TGTGCCAGCAGTTACTCGTTAGGGGTGGCAAACATTCAGTACTTC